The rows below give T cell receptor beta chains drawn from one sample of a study of CD8 T cells in ankylosing spondylitis. TCRdb used MiXCR to reprocess the 5' RACE reads, holding one entry per CDR3 protein. Found here are nearly 350,000 distinct CDR3 sequences, about 15% of them singletons; the top ten hold approximately 0.99%. Sequenced sample: blood, either unsorted or a sorted T cell fraction (not recorded which). The source is a male donor with ankylosing spondylitis or in good health (not recorded which). CDR3s include the opening cysteine and the closing phenylalanine or tryptophan. D genes are given only for firm matches. Not all rows give a size; the values are once, few, many and, for expanded clones, a class.

j_call,v_call,d_call,clone_size,cdr3_nt,cdr3_aa
TRBJ2-7,TRBV7-9,TRBD2,-,TGTGCCAGCAGCCAAAGACCGGGACTAGCGTCTGGGGGCGAGCAGTACTTC,CASSQRPGLASGGEQYF
TRBJ1-1,TRBV5-1,-,few,TGCGCCAGCAGCTCGGGGGCGTTAGTTATGAACACTGAAGCTTTCTTT,CASSSGALVMNTEAFF
TRBJ2-7,TRBV3-1,TRBD1,few,TGTGCCAGCAGCCAAGATCTTAGGCTGACAGGGCCCGAGCAGTACTTC,CASSQDLRLTGPEQYF
TRBJ2-1,TRBV20-1,-,few,TGCAGTGCTAGAGGCGCGTTGAATGAGCAGTTCTTC,CSARGALNEQFF
TRBJ2-6,TRBV13,-,-,TGTGCCAGCAGCCCGGGACTTATTAGCTCTGGGGCCAACGTCCTGACTTTC,CASSPGLISSGANVLTF
TRBJ1-2,TRBV2,-,few,TGTGCCAGCACCGGGAACTATGGCTACACCTTC,CASTGNYGYTF
TRBJ1-2,TRBV19,-,few,TGTGCCAGTAGTACAAAATGGGGCTACACCTTC,CASSTKWGYTF
TRBJ1-6,TRBV6-2/TRBV6-3,-,few,TGTGCCAGCAGTTACGGAGGGCGGAGAAGCTCCTATAATTCACCCCTCCACTTT,CASSYGGRRSSYNSPLHF
TRBJ2-7,TRBV6-1,TRBD2,-,TGTGCCAGCAGAGGACTAGCGATCCCCTACGAGCAGTACTTC,CASRGLAIPYEQYF
TRBJ1-3,TRBV20-1,-,-,TGCAGTGCAAGTCCGGGAAACACCATATATTTT,CSASPGNTIYF
TRBJ1-5,TRBV7-2,TRBD1,many,TGTGCCAGCAGCTTTGGACAGGGTAATCAGCCCCAGCATTTT,CASSFGQGNQPQHF
TRBJ1-3,TRBV12-3/TRBV12-4,-,many,TGTGCCAGCCAAGGAGTTGACTCTGGAAACACCATATATTTT,CASQGVDSGNTIYF
TRBJ1-3,TRBV4-1,TRBD1,few,TGCGCCAGCAGCCGGCCTTGGGGACAGGGGGCCGTTGGAAACACCATATATTTT,CASSRPWGQGAVGNTIYF
TRBJ1-1,TRBV5-1,-,-,TGCGCCAGCAGCTCGTGGAGGGGTGACCAGAACACTGAAGCTTTCTTT,CASSSWRGDQNTEAFF
TRBJ2-3,TRBV7-2,TRBD1,-,TGTGCCAGCAGCCAGGACAGGTTCTCAGATACGCAGTATTTT,CASSQDRFSDTQYF
TRBJ2-1,TRBV3-1,TRBD2,-,TGTGCCAGCAGCCAGCCTTTCGGCGGGAGGGCTGGCTATGAGCAGTTCTTC,CASSQPFGGRAGYEQFF
TRBJ2-4,TRBV5-1,-,-,TGCGCCAGCAGCACATGGGGGGATGCTAGGGACATTCAGTACTTC,CASSTWGDARDIQYF
TRBJ1-2,TRBV5-6,TRBD1,-,TGTGCCAGCAGCCGGGGACAGGGGAGCTATGGCTACACCTTC,CASSRGQGSYGYTF
TRBJ2-3,TRBV20-1,TRBD2,many,TGCAGTGCTAGAGATGAAACTAGCGGGGGGTACCGCCGCACAGATACGCAGTATTTT,CSARDETSGGYRRTDTQYF
TRBJ1-1,TRBV29-1,-,few,TGCAGCGTTCAGGTCCCCCCAGCGATCACTGAAGCTTTCTTT,CSVQVPPAITEAFF